Following are 24 T cell receptor beta chains from one sample sequenced in a study of shared clonotypes between healthy human individuals. The method was immunoSEQ multiplex PCR; TCRdb's version includes in-frame clones alone and lacks a portion of them. Of roughly 170,000 clones listed, approximately 60% are singletons. The source material was memory CD4+ T cells sorted from blood. Subset indicated: CD45RA-negative fraction. The receptors derive from a man aged 25-45 years in good health.

The CDR3 here is CATSRDLGMNTEAFF. CDR3 nucleotide sequence: TGTGCCACCAGCAGAGATTTGGGGATGAACACTGAAGCTTTCTTT. The chain recombines TRBV15 with TRBJ1-1; D is undetermined. There are 15 residues in the CDR3. From germline, CDR1 is LNHNV and CDR2 YYDKDF (reference sequence). Between the trimmed V and J ends, which lost 0 bases and 0 bases, there was a span of 8 bases. Supplemented by reference TRBV15 and TRBJ1-1, the full variable domain reads DAMVIQNPRYQVTQFGKPVTLSCSQTLNHNVMYWYQQKSSQAPKLLFHYYDKDFNNEADTPDNFQSRRPNTSFCFLDIRSPGLGDTAMYLCATSRDLGMNTEAFFGQGTRLTVV.

The rearrangement uses TRBV5-1 and TRBJ1-3, with D possibly being TRBD1 (5 bases). This CDR3 comprises 14 residues. Trimming removed 9 bases from V and 3 bases from J, with 16 bases in between. The germline gives CDR1 SGHRS, CDR2 YFSETQ. The CDR3 DNA follows: TGCGCCACCTCCGTTGGGGACGGTGGAAACACCATATATTTT. Translated: CATSVGDGGNTIYF.

This chain uses TRBV5-5 with TRBJ2-5; 7 nucleotides agree with TRBD2. Germline values: CDR1 SGHKS, CDR2 YYEKEE (reference sequence). This CDR3 is built from 15 residues. V lost 4 bases and J lost 4; bases outside the gene matches: 10. Here the CDR3 reads CASSRQAGDGETQYF. The CDR3 DNA sequence: TGTGCCAGCAGCCGGCAGGCGGGAGACGGAGAGACCCAGTACTTC.

This chain links TRBV5-4 with TRBJ1-1; tentative D call: TRBD1 (6 bases). The CDR3 sequence is 14 residues long. V was pared by 2 bases and J by 0 bases, with 8 bases between. CDR1 and CDR2 from the germline V gene are SGHNT and YYREEE (reference sequence). CDR3 residues: CASSFGQLNTEAFF. The CDR3 DNA reads TGTGCCAGCAGCTTTGGACAGTTGAACACTGAAGCTTTCTTT.

The chain joins TRBV19 to TRBJ1-2; D call uncertain. The CDR3 runs 14 residues. With 1 base removed from V and 4 bases from J, the gap between germline ends came to 10 bases. The V gene's germline CDR1 is LNHDA and CDR2 SQIVND (reference sequence). CDR3 in DNA: TGTGCCAGTAGTATAGGTCTAGGCGGCTATGGCTACACCTTC. It translates to CASSIGLGGYGYTF.

The rearrangement joins TRBV18 to TRBJ2-2, with D perhaps TRBD1 (6 bases). CDR1 and CDR2 (germline): KGHSH, LQKENI. The length of the CDR3 is 16 residues. V gave up 4 bases and J gave up 0 bases, with 12 bases separating them. The chain's CDR3 is CASSQTGTTNTGELFF. CDR3 DNA: TGTGCCAGCTCACAGACCGGGACAACGAACACCGGGGAGCTGTTTTTT.

V and J are TRBV5-4 and TRBJ2-1; D call uncertain. This CDR3 has 14 amino acids. CDR1 is SGHNT and CDR2 is YYREEE in the germline V gene (reference sequence). Trimming shortened V by 4 bases and J by 8 bases, and 16 bases separated the two germline ends. CDR3 amino acids: CASSRRDLDHEQFF. The CDR3 DNA reads TGTGCCAGCAGCCGAAGAGATCTAGATCATGAGCAGTTCTTC.

The chain has TRBV2 and TRBJ2-3; 8 bases map to TRBD2. This CDR3 has 16 residues. The germline V gene has CDR1 SNHLY and CDR2 FYNNEI. The V gene end was trimmed by 5 bases and the J gene end by 3 bases; junction bases not matched to a gene: 10. The CDR3 protein is CASSPGQRESTDTQYF. The CDR3 bases are TGTGCCAGCAGTCCCGGACAGCGGGAGTCGACAGATACGCAGTATTTT.

The rearrangement uses TRBV29-1 and TRBJ2-1; 16 nucleotides line up with TRBD2. Germline lookup yields CDR1 SQVTM and CDR2 ANQGSEA. V shed 0 bases, J shed 2 bases, and the junction held 4 bases outside the gene matches. This CDR3 contains 18 residues. The CDR3: CSVEEGTSGRGAYNEQFF. CDR3 coding DNA: TGCAGCGTTGAAGAGGGGACTAGCGGGAGGGGGGCCTACAATGAGCAGTTCTTC.

The chain is built from TRBV5-1 and TRBJ2-3, with 7 bases aligning to TRBD2. CDR3 size: 16 residues. V trimming: 6 bases; J trimming: 0 bases; junction bases outside the gene matches: 10. Germline CDR1 is SGHRS and CDR2 is YFSETQ. The CDR3 DNA follows: TGCGCCAGCACCCCTTCTGGCGGGAGTAGCACAGATACGCAGTATTTT. It translates to CASTPSGGSSTDTQYF.

The V gene is TRBV11-2, the J gene TRBJ2-2; 7 positions agree with TRBD1. J gave up 6 bases and V 8 bases, and 12 bases lay outside the gene matches. The CDR3 length is 15 residues. Per germline, CDR1 SGHAT and CDR2 FQNNGV. The CDR3 sequence is CASPAGADRAGELFF. As DNA, the CDR3 is TGTGCCAGCCCTGCTGGGGCCGACAGGGCCGGGGAGCTGTTTTTT.

The chain links TRBV27 to TRBJ1-1, with no clear D. V lost 6 bases and J 0 bases, leaving 14 bases between the germline ends. The CDR3 extends over 15 amino acids. The germline gives CDR1 MNHEY, CDR2 SMNVEV (reference sequence). In nucleotides, the CDR3 is TGTGCCAGCAGGCCCCCATACGACATGAACACTGAAGCTTTCTTT. This gives the protein CASRPPYDMNTEAFF.

This clone was seen ten or more times. The V gene is TRBV5-3, the J gene TRBJ1-2; tentative D call: TRBD1 (5 bases). TRBV5-3 belongs to the ORF category, with a function that is uncertain. The CDR3 has 14 amino acids. The germline V and J ends were trimmed by 3 bases and 4 bases, with 13 bases remaining between them. CDR3 in amino acids: CARSSLTASYGYTF. CDR3 nucleotides: TGTGCCAGAAGCTCCTTGACAGCTTCCTATGGCTACACCTTC.

V and J are TRBV28 and TRBJ2-4; unclear D gene. The V gene lost 11 bases and the J gene lost 3 bases, with 14 bases spanning the gap. Germline assignment: CDR1 MDHEN and CDR2 SYDVKM. The CDR3 spans 13 residues. The DNA of the CDR3 is TGTGCCTCCAGTACGCCCGACAAAAACATTCAGTACTTC. The encoded protein is CASSTPDKNIQYF.

J is TRBJ2-1 and V is TRBV5-6; the D gene is possibly TRBD1 (5 bases). CDR3 length: 14 amino acids. Trimming left V 1 base short and J 5 bases short, with 10 bases between. Germline V gene lookup returns CDR1 SGHDT and CDR2 YYEEEE. The CDR3 DNA follows: TGTGCCAGCAGCTTGAGACAGATAAACAATGAGCAGTTCTTC. Amino acid sequence: CASSLRQINNEQFF.

The rearrangement links TRBV2 to TRBJ2-7, with a weak D call TRBD2 (6 bases). The CDR3 loop spans 12 amino acids. Germline CDR1 is SNHLY and CDR2 is FYNNEI. Between the trimmed V and J ends, which lost 6 bases and 3 bases, there was a span of 9 bases. CDR3 sequence (DNA): TGTGCCAGCAGCCTGGGGGGCTACGAGCAGTACTTC. It is translated as CASSLGGYEQYF.

The chain combines TRBV6-1 with TRBJ1-5; D remains ambiguous. The CDR3 extends over 15 amino acids. Trimming removed 6 bases at V and 5 bases at J, with 17 bases between. The V gene's germline CDR1 is MNHNS and CDR2 SASEGT. The CDR3 sequence: CASRRTDWLDQPQHF. In nucleotides, the CDR3 is TGTGCCAGCAGAAGGACTGACTGGCTAGATCAGCCCCAGCATTTT.

The chain combines TRBV5-1 with TRBJ2-3; the match to TRBD2 covers 8 bases. The J segment lost 1 base and the V segment lost 2 bases, leaving 9 bases of the junction unmatched. Germline V gene data show CDR1 as SGHRS and CDR2 as YFSETQ. This CDR3 is built from 17 residues. The CDR3 protein is CASSFYGRAGGTDTQYF. For the CDR3, the DNA is TGCGCCAGCAGCTTCTACGGGAGGGCTGGGGGCACAGATACGCAGTATTTT. The full variable domain, in which reference TRBV5-1 and TRBJ2-3 provide the parts outside the CDR3, is KAGVTQTPRYLIKTRGQQVTLSCSPISGHRSVSWYQQTPGQGLQFLFEYFSETQRNKGNFPGRFSGRQFSNSRSEMNVSTLELGDSALYLCASSFYGRAGGTDTQYFGPGTRLTVL.

This clone was counted a few times. This rearrangement joins TRBV27 to TRBJ2-1, with 9 bases identical to TRBD2. This CDR3 contains 14 residues. Germline V gene data show CDR1 as MNHEY and CDR2 as SMNVEV (reference sequence). The V and J ends lost 6 bases and 9 bases, in that order; junction bases with no gene match: 9. The CDR3 region has the DNA TGTGCCAGCAGCCCATTAGCGGGAGCCGGTGAGCAGTTCTTC. Its protein is CASSPLAGAGEQFF.

At least ten counts were recorded for this clone. The chain employs TRBV27 and TRBJ2-5, with 9 bases matching TRBD2. Germline values: CDR1 MNHEY, CDR2 SMNVEV (reference sequence). The CDR3 is 13 residues long. The trim removed 8 bases at V and 5 bases at J, leaving 6 bases unmatched. The CDR3 loop reads CASDQREDETQYF. Written as DNA, the CDR3 is TGTGCCAGCGATCAGCGGGAGGATGAGACCCAGTACTTC.

The chain is built from TRBV5-1 and TRBJ2-7; 7 nucleotides agree with TRBD1. The CDR3 is 15 residues long. J was trimmed by 3 bases and V by 4 bases; bases with no gene match: 10. Germline V lookup: CDR1 SGHRS, CDR2 YFSETQ. CDR3 region: CASSPFTGDLYEQYF. The DNA of the CDR3 is TGCGCCAGCAGCCCCTTTACAGGGGACCTCTACGAGCAGTACTTC.

The genes are TRBV9 and TRBJ2-7, with TRBD2 as a possible D gene (6 bases). The CDR3 covers 14 residues. CDR1 and CDR2 (germline): SGDLS, YYNGEE. The ends were cut back, 2 bases at V and 1 base at J, with 10 bases in the middle. CDR3 in DNA: TGTGCCAGCAGCGTGGGGCGGGGTTCCTACGAGCAGTACTTC. Translated, it gives CASSVGRGSYEQYF. The entire variable domain, with the rest obtained from reference TRBV9 and TRBJ2-7, is as follows: DSGVTQTPKHLITATGQRVTLRCSPRSGDLSVYWYQQSLDQGLQFLIQYYNGEERAKGNILERFSAQQFPDLHSELNLSSLELGDSALYFCASSVGRGSYEQYFGPGTRLTVT.

This clone appeared a single time. V usage is TRBV6-5 and J usage is TRBJ2-7; D remains unclear. The V gene's germline CDR1 is MNHEY and CDR2 SVGAGI. There are 14 residues in the CDR3. V shed 0 bases and J shed 6 bases, with 12 bases lying between them. This CDR3 reads CASSYSVAVVEQYF. CDR3 DNA sequence: TGTGCCAGCAGTTACTCGGTCGCTGTCGTCGAGCAGTACTTC.

This clone is labeled as medium-sized (0.01 to 0.1%). The chain has TRBV18 and TRBJ2-1; 13 bases are shared with TRBD2. Germline CDR1 is KGHSH and CDR2 is LQKENI. V was pared by 4 bases and J by 3 bases, with 3 bases of the junction left unmatched. This CDR3 spans 16 amino acids. In DNA, the CDR3 is TGTGCCAGCTCACTCCGGACTAGCGGGAGCTACAATGAGCAGTTCTTC. It is translated as CASSLRTSGSYNEQFF.